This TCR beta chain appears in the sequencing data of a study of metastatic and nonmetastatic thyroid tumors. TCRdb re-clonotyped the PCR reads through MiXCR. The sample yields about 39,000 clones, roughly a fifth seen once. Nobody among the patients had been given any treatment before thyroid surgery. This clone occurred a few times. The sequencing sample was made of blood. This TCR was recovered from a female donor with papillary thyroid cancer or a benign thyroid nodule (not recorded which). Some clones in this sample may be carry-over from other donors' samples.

CDR3 nucleotide sequence: TGTGCCAGCAGTGGGACAGTGACTAGCGCGAGCAATGAGCAGTTCTTC. Amino acid sequence: CASSGTVTSASNEQFF. The V and J genes are TRBV6-4 and TRBJ2-1, with 8 bases identical to TRBD2. J lost 6 bases, V lost 4 bases, and 11 bases had no gene match. CDR1 and CDR2 (germline): MRHNA, SNTAGT. The CDR3 has 16 amino acids.